Presented here are 22 T cell receptor beta chains from one specimen sequenced in a study of cytomegalovirus exposure and HLA in healthy donors. The primer mix had 60 Vbeta and 13 Jbeta primers. Repertoires were generated with immunoSEQ multiplex PCR, while TCRdb's copy carries only in-frame clones and drops some. The table includes around 150,000 clones, roughly 80% detected once. Sequencing was carried out using PBMCs. The receptors originated from a man between 50 and 59 years old in good health and CMV-seropositive.

This clone was detected only a few times. The rearrangement links TRBV2 to TRBJ2-7, with 8 bases lining up with TRBD1. There are 13 residues in the CDR3. V shed 4 bases, J shed 10 bases, and the junction held 9 bases outside the gene matches. Germline loops: CDR1 SNHLY, CDR2 FYNNEI. The CDR3 DNA follows: TGTGCCAGCAGTGTACAGGGGGGACTTATACAGTACTTC. Translated, it gives CASSVQGGLIQYF.

The chain links TRBV5-1 to TRBJ1-2; D perhaps matches TRBD1 (6 bases). CDR1 is SGHRS, CDR2 YFSETQ, per germline. V lost 4 bases, J lost 0 bases, and 13 bases lay in between. The CDR3 runs to 15 residues. As DNA, the CDR3 is TGCGCCAGCAGCCAAACAGGGTCTGCTAACTATGGCTACACCTTC. Amino acids: CASSQTGSANYGYTF.

This clone came up a few times. V and J are TRBV9 and TRBJ2-5; D is uncertain. CDR3 length: 12 amino acids. Germline CDR1 and CDR2: SGDLS and YYNGEE. Trimming removed 4 bases from V and 5 bases from J, with 9 bases in between. CDR3 region: CASSRESETQYF. CDR3 bases: TGTGCCAGCAGCAGAGAGTCGGAGACCCAGTACTTC. Looking up the rest from reference TRBV9 and TRBJ2-5 gives the full variable domain: DSGVTQTPKHLITATGQRVTLRCSPRSGDLSVYWYQQSLDQGLQFLIQYYNGEERAKGNILERFSAQQFPDLHSELNLSSLELGDSALYFCASSRESETQYFGPGTRLLVL.

The chain employs TRBV10-2 and TRBJ2-1; 14 positions agree with TRBD2. The germline V gene encodes CDR1 WSHSY and CDR2 SAAADI. The CDR3 is made up of 13 amino acids. V was pared by 6 bases and J by 14 bases, with 6 bases of the junction left unmatched. CDR3 DNA: TGCGCCAGCAGCCCGACTAGCGGGGGGGACAAGTTCTTC. Its protein is CASSPTSGGDKFF.

The chain combines TRBV18 with TRBJ1-5, with a tentative D call TRBD1 (6 bases). This CDR3 has 15 amino acids. V was clipped by 6 bases and J by 9 bases, with 21 bases between them. Per germline, CDR1 KGHSH and CDR2 LQKENI. CDR3 protein: CASSQTGTSFRPQHF. CDR3 bases: TGTGCCAGCTCGCAAACCGGGACAAGCTTTAGGCCCCAGCATTTT.

This chain uses TRBV7-2 with TRBJ2-1; D unclear. Trimming removed 6 bases from V and 8 bases from J, with 11 bases in between. Per the germline V gene, CDR1 is SGHTA and CDR2 is FQGNSA. The CDR3 is made up of 12 amino acids. CDR3: CASRASGYEQFF. The CDR3 coding sequence is TGTGCCAGCAGGGCCTCTGGCTATGAGCAGTTCTTC.

The rearrangement joins TRBV19 to TRBJ2-1; TRBD1 matches 8 bases. The junction had 10 bases not matched to a gene; V was cut back by 4 bases and J by 8 bases. The CDR3 runs to 15 residues. Germline CDR1 is LNHDA and CDR2 is SQIVND (reference sequence). This CDR3 reads CASSTLGQGSDEQFF. CDR3 DNA: TGTGCCAGTAGTACCCTCGGACAGGGCTCGGATGAGCAGTTCTTC.

The chain carries TRBV7-6 and TRBJ2-7; TRBD2 agrees at 9 bases. The CDR3 has 16 amino acids. Germline CDR1 SGHVS, CDR2 FNYEAQ. Trimming at V came to 4 bases and at J to 4 bases, leaving 11 bases not matched to a gene. CDR3 DNA: TGTGCCAGCAGCTCACGAGCGGGGGGATGGCAATACGAGCAGTACTTC. Its protein is CASSSRAGGWQYEQYF.

The chain is built from TRBV7-3 and TRBJ2-3; TRBD1 might be the D (6 bases). The germline V gene has CDR1 SGHTA and CDR2 FQGTGA. CDR3 length: 15 residues. V was pared by 4 bases and J by 1 base, with 12 bases between. CDR3 sequence (DNA): TGTGCCAGCAGCTCCTCGACAGGCCGCACAGATACGCAGTATTTT. The encoded protein is CASSSSTGRTDTQYF. The full variable domain, completed using reference TRBV7-3 and TRBJ2-3, is GAGVSQTPSNKVTEKGKYVELRCDPISGHTALYWYRQSLGQGPEFLIYFQGTGAADDSGLPNDRFFAVRPEGSVSTLKIQRTERGDSAVYLCASSSSTGRTDTQYFGPGTRLTVL.

The chain has TRBV27 and TRBJ2-7, with 13 bases identical to TRBD2. The germline gives CDR1 MNHEY, CDR2 SMNVEV (reference sequence). CDR3 length: 15 residues. J lost 4 bases, V lost 5 bases, and 5 bases had no gene match. The CDR3 nucleotides read TGTGCCAGCAGTCCGGGACTAGCGGGGAAATACGAGCAGTACTTC. It encodes CASSPGLAGKYEQYF.

The rearrangement joins TRBV5-1 to TRBJ2-4, with TRBD1 identical over 9 bases. CDR1 SGHRS and CDR2 YFSETQ come from the germline V gene. V shed 4 bases, J shed 6 bases, and the junction held 5 bases outside the gene matches. The CDR3 is made up of 14 amino acids. DNA of the CDR3: TGCGCCAGCAGCGTACAGGGGGCCGGAAACATTCAGTACTTC. This encodes CASSVQGAGNIQYF.

This clone was counted only a few times. The rearrangement uses TRBV5-1 and TRBJ1-1, with 8 nucleotides matching TRBD1. The CDR3 sequence is 17 residues long. Germline CDR1 reads SGHRS; CDR2 reads YFSETQ. The ends lost 4 bases at V and 0 bases at J; junction bases unmatched: 11. For the CDR3, the DNA is TGCGCCAGCAGCACGCGGGACAGGTGGAACATGAACACTGAAGCTTTCTTT. Translating it yields CASSTRDRWNMNTEAFF.

This clone was picked up a small number of times. The CDR3 sequence is CSARTRHEQYF. CDR3 DNA sequence: TGCAGTGCAAGGACTAGGCACGAGCAGTACTTC. V gene TRBV20-1 combines with J gene TRBJ2-7; 7 bases agree with TRBD2. With V trimmed by 6 bases and J by 5 bases, 4 bases remained unmatched. CDR1 and CDR2 from the germline V gene are DFQATT and SNEGSKA (reference sequence). The CDR3 is made up of 11 amino acids.

The chain combines TRBV10-2 with TRBJ2-1, with TRBD2 matching 10 bases. This CDR3 contains 13 residues. J gave up 7 bases and V 9 bases, and 6 bases lay outside the gene matches. CDR1 is WSHSY, CDR2 SAAADI, per germline. The CDR3 DNA follows: TGCGCCAGTGAGCGGGGGGGTGGGAATGAGCAGTTCTTC. Translated, it gives CASERGGGNEQFF.

J is TRBJ2-7 and V is TRBV7-9, with 10 bases aligning to TRBD1. CDR3 length: 13 amino acids. Looked up from germline, CDR1 is SEHNR and CDR2 is FQNEAQ (reference sequence). Trimming took 5 bases from V and 5 from J; bases not matched to a gene: 3. The CDR3 here is CASSAGTGDEQYF. In DNA form, the CDR3 reads TGTGCCAGCAGCGCCGGGACAGGGGACGAGCAGTACTTC.

The chain is built from TRBV19 and TRBJ1-5, with D unresolved. In germline, CDR1 is LNHDA, CDR2 SQIVND (reference sequence). V shed 6 bases and J shed 0 bases, with 12 bases lying between them. The CDR3 has 15 residues. CDR3 coding DNA: TGTGCCAGTAGCCCCAGAAGTGGTAGCAATCAGCCCCAGCATTTT. Amino acid sequence: CASSPRSGSNQPQHF.

V gene TRBV5-1 combines with J gene TRBJ2-1, with 8 bases matching TRBD2. Losses at the gene ends were 0 bases for V and 4 bases for J; bases not matched to a gene: 3. CDR3 length: 15 residues. Per germline, CDR1 SGHRS and CDR2 YFSETQ. Written as DNA, the CDR3 is TGCGCCAGCAGCTTGGCGGCTAGCGGGTACAATGAGCAGTTCTTC. It translates to CASSLAASGYNEQFF.

The J gene is TRBJ2-5, the V gene TRBV15; 9 nucleotides align to TRBD2. Per germline, CDR1 LNHNV and CDR2 YYDKDF (reference sequence). The ends lost 1 base at V and 5 bases at J; junction bases unmatched: 8. This CDR3 contains 16 residues. This CDR3 is CATSRGGGGAGETQYF. DNA for the CDR3: TGTGCCACCAGCAGAGGAGGCGGGGGGGCCGGCGAGACCCAGTACTTC.

V is TRBV11-2 and J is TRBJ2-5; 8 bases fit TRBD2. The CDR3 runs to 18 residues. V gave up 6 bases and J gave up 0 bases; unmatched junction bases: 15. Germline CDR1 reads SGHAT; CDR2 reads FQNNGV. CDR3 loop: CASSSLTGTRRYQETQYF. Written as DNA, the CDR3 is TGTGCCAGCAGTTCACTTACCGGGACTAGGCGGTACCAAGAGACCCAGTACTTC.

The chain is built from TRBV5-8 and TRBJ2-1; TRBD1 matches at 8 bases. The trim removed 0 bases at V and 4 bases at J, leaving 0 bases unmatched. Germline CDR1 and CDR2: SGHTS and YDEGEE. The CDR3 covers 14 residues. CDR3: CASSLGQGYNEQFF. The CDR3, as DNA: TGTGCCAGCAGCTTGGGACAGGGGTACAATGAGCAGTTCTTC.

The rearrangement uses TRBV5-6 and TRBJ2-5, with D maybe TRBD1 (6 bases). V was clipped by 5 bases and J by 5 bases, with 10 bases between them. The CDR3 is made up of 12 amino acids. CDR1 and CDR2 (germline): SGHDT, YYEEEE. For the CDR3, the DNA is TGTGCCAGCAGGGACAGCGGCGAGACCCAGTACTTC. Encoded protein: CASRDSGETQYF.

The chain couples TRBV5-5 to TRBJ1-6, with 12 bases that match TRBD1. This CDR3 has 18 residues. From germline, CDR1 is SGHKS and CDR2 YYEKEE (reference sequence). Trimming at V came to 4 bases and at J to 4 bases, leaving 9 bases not matched to a gene. The CDR3 nucleotides are TGTGCCAGCAGCGCCTCCGGGACAGGGGGCGCTTATAATTCACCCCTCCACTTT. Translated: CASSASGTGGAYNSPLHF.